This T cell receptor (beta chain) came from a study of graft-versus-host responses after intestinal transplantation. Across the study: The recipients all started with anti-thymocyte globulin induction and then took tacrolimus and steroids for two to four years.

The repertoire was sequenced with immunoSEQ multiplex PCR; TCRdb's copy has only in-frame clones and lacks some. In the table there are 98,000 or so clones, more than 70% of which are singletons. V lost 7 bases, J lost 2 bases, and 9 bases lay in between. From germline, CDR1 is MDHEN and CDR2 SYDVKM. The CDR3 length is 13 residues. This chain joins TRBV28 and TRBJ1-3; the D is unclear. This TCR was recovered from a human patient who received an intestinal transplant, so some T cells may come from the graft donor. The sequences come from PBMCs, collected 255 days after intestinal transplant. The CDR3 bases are TGTGCCAGCATTCCGGCAACTGGAAACACCATATATTTT. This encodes CASIPATGNTIYF.